This T cell receptor beta chain was obtained from a study of cytomegalovirus exposure and HLA in healthy donors. Trimming cost V 6 bases and J 0 bases, with 12 bases left between them. Per the germline V gene, CDR1 is MDHEN and CDR2 is SYDVKM. This CDR3 comprises 15 residues. Both 60 Vbeta primers and 13 Jbeta primers went into the PCR. Sequencing was performed with immunoSEQ multiplex PCR; in TCRdb, only in-frame clones are kept and a portion is missing. Seen here are over 150,000 clones, 65% to 70% observed once, and the top ten hold around 4%. Study results and caveats: A later analysis linked a missense variant in DCLRE1C to the trimming of TCR beta V and J genes. Reported findings show TCR beta sequences accurately forecast HLA-A and HLA-B alleles in most subjects.

Details on this clone: Its target is not known.

The V and J genes are TRBV28 and TRBJ1-5; D gene ambiguous. The sample comprised PBMCs. The sequence was collected from a woman aged 18 to 35 in good health and CMV-seropositive. CDR3 bases: TGTGCCAGCAGACATACGCTTTATAGCAATCAGCCCCAGCATTTT. Its translation: CASRHTLYSNQPQHF.